This TCR beta chain appears in the sequencing data of a study of Ad26.COV2.S vaccination and SARS-CoV-2 variants. Across the study: Intramuscular Ad26.COV2.S doses were given once or twice, 56 days apart. Study-level results: Ad26.COV2.S recipients had broader spike-specific TCRs (P = 0.0014). Measures of TCR breadth and depth may have fallen short of total T cell responses.

A word on this clone: Its antigen is as yet unknown.

V lost 4 bases and J 2 bases, leaving 6 bases between the germline ends. The length of the CDR3 is 13 residues. CDR1 and CDR2 (germline): SGDLS, YYNGEE. Treatment defined: around 19 received Ad26.COV2.S at low or high dose, single or two shots; about 5 received placebo; per-sample allocation not given. It was on day 63 after the first vaccine or placebo injection that samples were taken. Spike of the Wuhan-strain SARS-CoV-2 was expressed by an Ad26 vector, which formed the vaccine. Method: immunoSEQ multiplex PCR; TCRdb's copy keeps in-frame clones and lacks some. The repertoire holds around 450,000 clones, with 89% as singletons.

This clonotype originated in a person aged 18 to 59 who received the Ad26.COV2.S COVID-19 vaccine or a placebo. The starting material was peripheral blood, obtained in a trial of Ad26.COV2.S vaccine versus placebo. The chain is built from TRBV9 and TRBJ1-4; D may be TRBD1 (5 bases). The chain's CDR3 is CASSRQTNEKLFF. For the CDR3, the DNA is TGTGCCAGCAGCAGACAGACTAATGAAAAACTGTTTTTT.